Each of the 11 T cell receptor beta chains below was sequenced from the same sample in a study of blood T cell repertoires in COVID-19. Libraries were prepared by immunoSEQ multiplex PCR; TCRdb keeps only in-frame clonotypes and omits some of them. This table has tens of thousands of clones, about 91% appearing once. The sample comprised peripheral blood. The receptors derive from a woman aged 45 to 65 with acute or convalescent COVID-19.

In this sample, this clone turned up once. The genes are TRBV28 and TRBJ2-2, with 15 bases aligning to TRBD2. CDR1 MDHEN and CDR2 SYDVKM come from the germline V gene. The junction had 9 bases not matched to a gene; V was cut back by 5 bases and J by 5 bases. This CDR3 spans 18 amino acids. CDR3 amino acids: CASSNWGLAGGVTGELFF. CDR3 DNA: TGTGCCAGCAGTAACTGGGGACTAGCGGGAGGAGTAACCGGGGAGCTGTTTTTT.

This clone was detected a few times. The chain recombines TRBV9 with TRBJ2-1, with D possibly matching TRBD1 (7 bases). The ends were cut back, 1 base at V and 13 bases at J, with 21 bases in the middle. The CDR3 has 15 amino acids. CDR1 and CDR2 from the germline V gene are SGDLS and YYNGEE. The CDR3: CASSVRQGDSSPQFF. DNA for the CDR3: TGTGCCAGCAGCGTAAGGCAGGGGGACTCAAGTCCTCAGTTCTTC.

Details on this clone: The same CDR3 also results from other DNA sequences found in this sample. This chain connects TRBV5-1 to TRBJ2-1; the D gene is possibly TRBD2 (6 bases). V lost 4 bases and J lost 5, with 13 bases in between. The CDR3 consists of 14 residues. Germline V gives CDR1 SGHRS, CDR2 YFSETQ. The DNA for the CDR3 is TGCGCCAGCAGCCTAGGAGGGCCGAACAATGAGCAGTTCTTC. This gives the protein CASSLGGPNNEQFF. The entire variable domain, with the rest obtained from reference TRBV5-1 and TRBJ2-1, is as follows: KAGVTQTPRYLIKTRGQQVTLSCSPISGHRSVSWYQQTPGQGLQFLFEYFSETQRNKGNFPGRFSGRQFSNSRSEMNVSTLELGDSALYLCASSLGGPNNEQFFGPGTRLTVL.

This chain connects TRBV15 to TRBJ2-5; weak D call: TRBD1 (5 bases). The CDR3 runs 15 residues. Trimming shortened V by 0 bases and J by 8 bases, and 16 bases separated the two germline ends. Germline values: CDR1 LNHNV, CDR2 YYDKDF (reference sequence). CDR3 DNA: TGTGCCACCAGCAGAGATTCCACAGGCCATAATACCCAGTACTTC. This translates into CATSRDSTGHNTQYF. Complete variable domain (other parts from reference TRBV15 and TRBJ2-5): DAMVIQNPRYQVTQFGKPVTLSCSQTLNHNVMYWYQQKSSQAPKLLFHYYDKDFNNEADTPDNFQSRRPNTSFCFLDIRSPGLGDTAMYLCATSRDSTGHNTQYFGPGTRLLVL.

This clone appeared a single time. The CDR3, as DNA: TGTGCCAGCAGCCTTAGCGGGAATATCTACAATGAGCAGTTCTTC. This gives the protein CASSLSGNIYNEQFF. The J gene is TRBJ2-1, the V gene TRBV9; the match to TRBD2 covers 8 bases. Germline V gene data show CDR1 as SGDLS and CDR2 as YYNGEE. V lost 4 bases, J lost 3 bases, and 6 bases stayed unmatched. This CDR3 contains 15 residues.

The chain recombines TRBV19 with TRBJ1-4; D uncertain. Trimming left V 8 bases short and J 0 bases short, with 16 bases between. The CDR3 has 16 residues. Germline CDR1 LNHDA, CDR2 SQIVND (reference sequence). CDR3: CASSFLNSATNEKLFF. CDR3 in DNA: TGTGCCAGTTCATTCCTCAATTCAGCAACTAATGAAAAACTGTTTTTT. The variable domain in full, with the rest retrieved from reference TRBV19 and TRBJ1-4, is DGGITQSPKYLFRKEGQNVTLSCEQNLNHDAMYWYRQDPGQGLRLIYYSQIVNDFQKGDIAEGYSVSREKKESFPLTVTSAQKNPTAFYLCASSFLNSATNEKLFFGSGTQLSVL.

The chain employs TRBV9 and TRBJ1-6; D is unclear. Germline values: CDR1 SGDLS, CDR2 YYNGEE. Trimming left V 0 bases short and J 8 bases short, with 18 bases between. The CDR3 sequence is 17 residues long. The CDR3 DNA reads as TGTGCCAGCAGCGTAGAGGTCGGAGGTGCCGGGGATTCACCCCTCCACTTT. It is translated as CASSVEVGGAGDSPLHF.

This chain links TRBV7-2 with TRBJ1-3, with D perhaps TRBD1 (5 bases). V lost 5 bases and J 0 bases, leaving 11 bases between the germline ends. The CDR3 sequence is 15 residues long. Looked up from germline, CDR1 is SGHTA and CDR2 is FQGNSA. The DNA for the CDR3 is TGTGCCAGCAGCACTTGGGACTCCTCTGGAAACACCATATATTTT. Its protein is CASSTWDSSGNTIYF.

With respect to this clone: At one end, the junction sequence differs from germline, possibly due to a read error. In the same sample, other DNA sequences code for this CDR3. The rearrangement joins TRBV24-1 to TRBJ2-1; 7 bases map to TRBD2. The CDR3 sequence is 14 residues long. In germline, CDR1 is KGHDR, CDR2 SFDVKD. The CDR3 region is CATSDGGGRNEQFF. The DNA for the CDR3 is TGTGCCACTAGTGATGGGGGGGGTCGGAATGAGCAGTTCTTC.

The table lists this clone with a count of one. The J gene is TRBJ2-1, the V gene TRBV5-1, with TRBD2 matching 10 bases. Unmatched junction bases numbered 11, after V lost 5 bases and J lost 9 bases. Germline loops: CDR1 SGHRS, CDR2 YFSETQ. This CDR3 has 15 residues. Here the CDR3 reads CASRDTGTSVPEQFF. The CDR3 bases are TGCGCCAGCAGGGATACCGGGACTAGCGTCCCTGAGCAGTTCTTC.

J is TRBJ2-7 and V is TRBV18; D may be TRBD1 (6 bases). The CDR3 runs 15 residues. Germline V lookup: CDR1 KGHSH, CDR2 LQKENI. V lost 3 bases, J lost 2 bases, and 14 bases lay in between. The CDR3 protein is CASSPPGTRTYEQYF. CDR3 nucleotide sequence: TGTGCCAGCTCACCGCCCGGGACACGAACCTACGAGCAGTACTTC.